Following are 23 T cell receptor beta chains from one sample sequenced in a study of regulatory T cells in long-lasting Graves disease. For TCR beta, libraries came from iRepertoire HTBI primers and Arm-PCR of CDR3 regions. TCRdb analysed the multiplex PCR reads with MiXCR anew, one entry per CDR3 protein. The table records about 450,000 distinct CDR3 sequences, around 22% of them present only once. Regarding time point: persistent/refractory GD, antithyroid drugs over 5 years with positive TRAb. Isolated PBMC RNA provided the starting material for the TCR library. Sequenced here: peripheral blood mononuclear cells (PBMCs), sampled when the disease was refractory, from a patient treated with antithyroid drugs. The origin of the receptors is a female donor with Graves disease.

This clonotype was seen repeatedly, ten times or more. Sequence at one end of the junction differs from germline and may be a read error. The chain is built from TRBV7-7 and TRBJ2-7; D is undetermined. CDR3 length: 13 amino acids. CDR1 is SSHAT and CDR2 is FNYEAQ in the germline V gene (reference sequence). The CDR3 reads CASSLGLSGEQYF. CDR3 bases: TGTGCTAGCAGCTTAGGTCTTTCTGGCGAGCAGTACTTC.

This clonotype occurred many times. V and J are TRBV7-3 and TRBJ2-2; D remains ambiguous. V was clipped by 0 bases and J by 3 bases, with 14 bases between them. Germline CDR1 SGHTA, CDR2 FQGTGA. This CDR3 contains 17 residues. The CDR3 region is CASSLTQTTADTGELFF. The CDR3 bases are TGTGCCAGCAGCTTAACACAGACAACGGCGGACACCGGGGAGCTGTTTTTT.

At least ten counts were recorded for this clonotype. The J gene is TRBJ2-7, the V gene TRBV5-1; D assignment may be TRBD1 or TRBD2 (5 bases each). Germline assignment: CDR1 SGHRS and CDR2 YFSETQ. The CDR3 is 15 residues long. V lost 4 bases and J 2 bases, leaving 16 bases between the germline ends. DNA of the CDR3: TGCGCCAGCAGCCGTACCGGGGACCGGGCCTACGAGCAGTACTTC. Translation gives CASSRTGDRAYEQYF. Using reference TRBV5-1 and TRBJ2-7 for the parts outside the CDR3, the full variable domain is KAGVTQTPRYLIKTRGQQVTLSCSPISGHRSVSWYQQTPGQGLQFLFEYFSETQRNKGNFPGRFSGRQFSNSRSEMNVSTLELGDSALYLCASSRTGDRAYEQYFGPGTRLTVT.

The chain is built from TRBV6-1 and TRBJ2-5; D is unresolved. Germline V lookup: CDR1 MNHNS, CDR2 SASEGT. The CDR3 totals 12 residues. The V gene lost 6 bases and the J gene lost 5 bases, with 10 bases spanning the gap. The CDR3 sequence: CASRITQETQYF. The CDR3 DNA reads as TGTGCCAGCAGAATCACCCAGGAGACCCAGTACTTC.

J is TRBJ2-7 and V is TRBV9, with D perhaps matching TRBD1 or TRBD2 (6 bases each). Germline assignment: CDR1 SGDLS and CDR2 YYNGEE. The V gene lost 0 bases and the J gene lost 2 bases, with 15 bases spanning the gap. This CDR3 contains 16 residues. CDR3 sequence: CASSVANGGQTYEQYF. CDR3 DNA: TGTGCCAGCAGCGTAGCTAATGGGGGGCAGACCTACGAGCAGTACTTC.

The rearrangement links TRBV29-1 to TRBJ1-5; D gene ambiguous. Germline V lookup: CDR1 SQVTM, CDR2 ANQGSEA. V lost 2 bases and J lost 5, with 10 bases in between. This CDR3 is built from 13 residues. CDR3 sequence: CSVELGRDQPQHF. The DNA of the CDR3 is TGCAGCGTTGAACTAGGTCGCGATCAGCCCCAGCATTTT. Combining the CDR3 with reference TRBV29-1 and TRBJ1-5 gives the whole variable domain SAVISQKPSRDICQRGTSLTIQCQVDSQVTMMFWYRQQPGQSLTLIATANQGSEATYESGFVIDKFPISRPNLTFSTLTVSNMSPEDSSIYLCSVELGRDQPQHFGDGTRLSIL.

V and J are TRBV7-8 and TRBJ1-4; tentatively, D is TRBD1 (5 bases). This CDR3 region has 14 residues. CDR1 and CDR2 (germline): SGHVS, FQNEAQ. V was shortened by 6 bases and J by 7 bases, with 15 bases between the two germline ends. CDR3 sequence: CASRGGEGSEKLFF. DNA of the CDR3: TGTGCCAGCAGGGGGGGGGAGGGTAGTGAAAAACTGTTTTTT.

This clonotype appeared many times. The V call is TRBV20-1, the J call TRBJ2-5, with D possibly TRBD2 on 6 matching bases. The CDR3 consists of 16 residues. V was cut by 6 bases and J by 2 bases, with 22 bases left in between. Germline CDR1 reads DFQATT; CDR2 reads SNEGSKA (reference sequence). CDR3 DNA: TGCAGTGCCCTCAGTTTACGGGAGACTCGGCAAGAGACCCAGTACTTC. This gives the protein CSALSLRETRQETQYF.

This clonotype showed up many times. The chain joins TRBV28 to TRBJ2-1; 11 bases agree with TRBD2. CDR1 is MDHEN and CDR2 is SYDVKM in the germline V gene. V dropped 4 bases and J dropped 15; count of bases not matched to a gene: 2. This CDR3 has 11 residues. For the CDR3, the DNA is TGTGCCAGCAGTTCTAGCGGGAGGCGGTTCTTC. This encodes CASSSSGRRFF.

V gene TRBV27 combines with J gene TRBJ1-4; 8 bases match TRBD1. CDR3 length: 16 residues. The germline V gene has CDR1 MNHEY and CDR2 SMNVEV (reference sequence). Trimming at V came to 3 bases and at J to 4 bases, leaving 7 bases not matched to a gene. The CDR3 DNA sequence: TGTGCCAGCAGTTTGACAGGGGTGGGGAGTAATGAAAAACTGTTTTTT. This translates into CASSLTGVGSNEKLFF.

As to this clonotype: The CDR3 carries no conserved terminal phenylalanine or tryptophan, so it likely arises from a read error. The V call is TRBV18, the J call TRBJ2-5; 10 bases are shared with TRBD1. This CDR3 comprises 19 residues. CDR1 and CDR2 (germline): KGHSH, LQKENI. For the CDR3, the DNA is TGTGCCAGCTCCCCACTCCGGACAGGGGGGCTGGTGAACCAAGAGACCCAGTACTCC. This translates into CASSPLRTGGLVNQETQYS.

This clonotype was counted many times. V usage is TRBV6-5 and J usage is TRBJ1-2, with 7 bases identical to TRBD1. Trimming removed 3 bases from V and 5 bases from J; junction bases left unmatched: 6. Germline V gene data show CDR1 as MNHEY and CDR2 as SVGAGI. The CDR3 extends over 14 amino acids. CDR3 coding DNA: TGTGCCAGCAGTTATACAGGGGTCCGATATGGCTACACCTTC. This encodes CASSYTGVRYGYTF.

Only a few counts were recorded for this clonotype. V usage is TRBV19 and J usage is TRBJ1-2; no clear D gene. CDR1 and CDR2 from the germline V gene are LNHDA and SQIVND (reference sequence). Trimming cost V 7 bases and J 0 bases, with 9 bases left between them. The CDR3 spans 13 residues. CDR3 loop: CASNPDPNYGYTF. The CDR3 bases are TGTGCCAGTAACCCAGATCCTAACTATGGCTACACCTTC. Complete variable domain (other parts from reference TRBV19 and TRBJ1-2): DGGITQSPKYLFRKEGQNVTLSCEQNLNHDAMYWYRQDPGQGLRLIYYSQIVNDFQKGDIAEGYSVSREKKESFPLTVTSAQKNPTAFYLCASNPDPNYGYTFGSGTRLTVV.

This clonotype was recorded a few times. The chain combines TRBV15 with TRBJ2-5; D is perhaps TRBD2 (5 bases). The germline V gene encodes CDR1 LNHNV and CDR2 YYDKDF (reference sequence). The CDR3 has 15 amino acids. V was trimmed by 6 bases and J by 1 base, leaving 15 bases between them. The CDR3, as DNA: TGTGCCACCAGTATCGACCGGGATCCCCAAGAGACCCAGTACTTC. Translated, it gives CATSIDRDPQETQYF.

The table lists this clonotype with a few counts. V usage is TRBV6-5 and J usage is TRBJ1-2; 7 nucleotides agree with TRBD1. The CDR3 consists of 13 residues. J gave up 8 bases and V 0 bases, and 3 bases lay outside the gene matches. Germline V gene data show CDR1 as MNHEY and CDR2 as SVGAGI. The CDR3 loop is CASSYSTGLGYTF. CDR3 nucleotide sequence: TGTGCCAGCAGTTACTCGACAGGGTTGGGCTACACCTTC.

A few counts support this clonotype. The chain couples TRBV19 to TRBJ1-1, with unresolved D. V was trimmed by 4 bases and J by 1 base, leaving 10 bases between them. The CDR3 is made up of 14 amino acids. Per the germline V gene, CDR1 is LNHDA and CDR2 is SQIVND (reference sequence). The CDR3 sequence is CASSNVGTNTEAFF. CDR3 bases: TGTGCCAGTAGTAACGTAGGAACGAACACTGAAGCTTTCTTT.

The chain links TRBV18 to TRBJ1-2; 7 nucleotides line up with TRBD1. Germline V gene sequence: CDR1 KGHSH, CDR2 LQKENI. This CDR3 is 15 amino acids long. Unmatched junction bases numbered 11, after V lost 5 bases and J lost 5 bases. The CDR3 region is CASSSRQGVTYGYTF. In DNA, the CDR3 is TGTGCCAGCTCATCGAGACAGGGAGTCACTTATGGCTACACCTTC.

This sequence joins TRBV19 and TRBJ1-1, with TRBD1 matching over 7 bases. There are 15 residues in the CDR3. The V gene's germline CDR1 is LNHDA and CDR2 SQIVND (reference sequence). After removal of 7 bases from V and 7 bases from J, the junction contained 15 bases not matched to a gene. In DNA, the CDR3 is TGTGCCAGTAAAAGGAAAAGGGATCAGGGGGGTGAAGCTTTCTTT. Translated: CASKRKRDQGGEAFF.

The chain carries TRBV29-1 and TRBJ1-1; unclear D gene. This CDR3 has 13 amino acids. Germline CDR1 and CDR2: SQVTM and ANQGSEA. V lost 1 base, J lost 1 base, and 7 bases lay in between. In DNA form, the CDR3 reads TGCAGCGTTGAAGGGCAGAAGAACACTGAAGCTTTCTTT. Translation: CSVEGQKNTEAFF.

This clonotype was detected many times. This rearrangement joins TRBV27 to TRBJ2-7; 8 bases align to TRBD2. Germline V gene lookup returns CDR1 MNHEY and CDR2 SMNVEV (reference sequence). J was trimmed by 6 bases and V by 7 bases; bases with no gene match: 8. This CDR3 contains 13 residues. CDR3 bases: TGTGCCAGCACTGGTCTCCGGGAGGGCGAGCAGTACTTC. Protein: CASTGLREGEQYF.

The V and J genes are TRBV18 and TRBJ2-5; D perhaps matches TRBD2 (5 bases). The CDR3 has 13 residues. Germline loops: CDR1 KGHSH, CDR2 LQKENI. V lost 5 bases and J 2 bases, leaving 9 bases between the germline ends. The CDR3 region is CASSTGVQETQYF. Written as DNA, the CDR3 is TGTGCCAGCTCAACCGGGGTACAAGAGACCCAGTACTTC.

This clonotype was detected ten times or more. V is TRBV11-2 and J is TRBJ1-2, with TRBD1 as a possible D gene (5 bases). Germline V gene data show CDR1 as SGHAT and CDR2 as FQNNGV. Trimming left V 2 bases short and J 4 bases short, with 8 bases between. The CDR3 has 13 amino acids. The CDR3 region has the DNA TGTGCCAGCAGCTTAATCAGGGCCTATGGCTACACCTTC. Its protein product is CASSLIRAYGYTF.

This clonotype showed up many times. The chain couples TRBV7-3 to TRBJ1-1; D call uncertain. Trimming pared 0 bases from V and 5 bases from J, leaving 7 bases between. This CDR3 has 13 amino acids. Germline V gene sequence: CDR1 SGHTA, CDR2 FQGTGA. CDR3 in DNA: TGTGCCAGCAGCTTAACGGTTGAGACTGAAGCTTTCTTT. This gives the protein CASSLTVETEAFF.